The 4 T cell receptor beta chains given below trace back to one sample, sequenced in a study of T cell responses to AZD1222 COVID-19 vaccine. Sequenced by immunoSEQ multiplex PCR; TCRdb stores in-frame clones only, minus some. Of about 100,000 clones listed, less than 90% are singletons. The material was peripheral blood, obtained on day 0 of AZD1222 vaccination. These receptors were taken from an adult in good health.

For the CDR3, the DNA is TGTGCCAGCAGCCCCGGGGTGCTTACTAGCGGGTACGAGCAGTACTTC. Residues: CASSPGVLTSGYEQYF. The J gene is TRBJ2-7, the V gene TRBV7-2; 9 bases map to TRBD2. V lost 5 bases to trimming and J lost 4 bases; unmatched junction nucleotides: 12. The CDR3 length is 16 residues. Germline assignment: CDR1 SGHTA and CDR2 FQGNSA.

The genes are TRBV18 and TRBJ2-7; 8 bases map to TRBD1. Trimming took 3 bases from V and 5 from J; bases not matched to a gene: 6. Germline CDR1 is KGHSH and CDR2 is LQKENI. The CDR3 loop spans 14 amino acids. CDR3 nucleotides: TGTGCCAGCTCACCCGGACAGGGACCCCACGAGCAGTACTTC. It yields the protein CASSPGQGPHEQYF.

The genes are TRBV5-5 and TRBJ2-1, with D perhaps TRBD1 (7 bases). V was cut by 4 bases and J by 5 bases, with 19 bases left in between. CDR3 size: 16 residues. Germline CDR1 and CDR2: SGHKS and YYEKEE (reference sequence). The CDR3: CASSPGAGQTHNEQFF. The CDR3 DNA reads as TGTGCCAGCAGCCCGGGGGCGGGACAGACACACAATGAGCAGTTCTTC.

The V gene is TRBV15, the J gene TRBJ2-4; a possible D gene is TRBD1 (6 bases). Germline V gene sequence: CDR1 LNHNV, CDR2 YYDKDF (reference sequence). Trimming cost V 3 bases and J 1 base, with 16 bases left between them. The CDR3 totals 17 residues. The CDR3 DNA reads TGTGCCACCAGCAGTCGGGGCAGGGGAGCCGCCAAAAACATTCAGTACTTC. Translation gives CATSSRGRGAAKNIQYF.